The 21 T cell receptor beta chains below come from one sample, sequenced in a study of radiotherapy plus CTLA-4 blockade in lung cancer. Sequenced by immunoSEQ multiplex PCR; TCRdb stores in-frame clones only, minus some. The sample carries 70,000 to 90,000 clones, around 79% recorded once. The material sequenced was peripheral blood, taken from a patient treated with radiotherapy plus ipilimumab. These receptors were collected from a human donor with non-small cell lung cancer whose response to radiotherapy plus ipilimumab could not be evaluated. Some clones in this sample may be carry-over from other donors' samples.

The chain employs TRBV18 and TRBJ1-1, with a possible D match to TRBD1 (6 bases). CDR1 is KGHSH and CDR2 is LQKENI in the germline V gene. The CDR3 is 13 residues long. Trimming cost V 4 bases and J 6 bases, with 12 bases left between them. The CDR3 sequence is CASSLTGKAEAFF. The CDR3 DNA reads as TGTGCCAGCTCACTTACAGGGAAAGCTGAAGCTTTCTTT.

The chain is built from TRBV10-3 and TRBJ1-1, with no clear D. The CDR3 loop spans 13 amino acids. Trimming stripped 3 bases from V and 1 base from J, with 6 bases between. Germline V lookup: CDR1 ENHRY, CDR2 SYGVKD. CDR3 sequence reads: CAISDSRNTEAFF. In DNA form, the CDR3 reads TGTGCCATCAGTGATTCGAGGAACACTGAAGCTTTCTTT.

V and J are TRBV7-8 and TRBJ1-1, with D hard to call. From germline, CDR1 is SGHVS and CDR2 FQNEAQ. The CDR3 spans 18 residues. V was pared by 1 base and J by 1 base, with 19 bases between. Here the CDR3 DNA reads TGTGCCAGCAGCTTAGGGTACCTAAGTCCCCGGTCGAACACTGAAGCTTTCTTT. Translated, it gives CASSLGYLSPRSNTEAFF.

The chain employs TRBV27 and TRBJ2-7; TRBD1 matches at 12 bases. The junction had 13 bases not matched to a gene; V was cut back by 3 bases and J by 7 bases. Looked up from germline, CDR1 is MNHEY and CDR2 is SMNVEV (reference sequence). This CDR3 is built from 17 residues. CDR3 sequence reads: CASSFPFRDRGRREQYF. Here the CDR3 DNA reads TGTGCCAGCAGTTTCCCTTTCAGGGACAGGGGGCGCCGGGAGCAGTACTTC.

The V gene is TRBV2, the J gene TRBJ1-1; TRBD1 might be the D (6 bases). This CDR3 is 13 amino acids long. V dropped 3 bases and J dropped 1 base, with 6 bases sitting between them. The germline V gene has CDR1 SNHLY and CDR2 FYNNEI. In DNA form, the CDR3 reads TGTGCCAGCAGTGACAGGGGGAACACTGAAGCTTTCTTT. It codes for CASSDRGNTEAFF.

This chain joins TRBV7-8 and TRBJ1-2; a weak D match, TRBD1 (6 bases). Per germline, CDR1 SGHVS and CDR2 FQNEAQ. This CDR3 contains 13 residues. V was pared by 4 bases and J by 8 bases, with 14 bases between. This CDR3 reads CASSSQGTEGYTF. CDR3 in DNA: TGTGCCAGCAGCTCCCAGGGGACGGAGGGCTACACCTTC.

The chain combines TRBV7-2 with TRBJ2-2; 7 bases fit TRBD1. Looked up from germline, CDR1 is SGHTA and CDR2 is FQGNSA. Unmatched junction bases numbered 14, after V lost 5 bases and J lost 5 bases. CDR3 length: 17 amino acids. CDR3 protein: CASSLHQTGRRTGELFF. Written as DNA, the CDR3 is TGTGCCAGCAGCCTTCACCAGACAGGGAGAAGGACCGGGGAGCTGTTTTTT.

The rearrangement links TRBV11-2 to TRBJ2-5; 11 bases match TRBD2. With V trimmed by 5 bases and J by 5 bases, 7 bases remained unmatched. Germline CDR1 reads SGHAT; CDR2 reads FQNNGV. This CDR3 contains 15 residues. DNA of the CDR3: TGTGCCAGCAGCGCGACTAGCGGGGTGGTTGAGACCCAGTACTTC. As protein: CASSATSGVVETQYF.

The gene calls are TRBV18 and TRBJ2-7; the match to TRBD1 covers 7 bases. The CDR3 has 19 amino acids. Germline assignment: CDR1 KGHSH and CDR2 LQKENI. After removal of 1 base from V and 2 bases from J, the junction contained 17 bases not matched to a gene. The chain's CDR3 is CASSPLRQGPGQKAYEQYF. As DNA, the CDR3 is TGTGCCAGCTCACCACTCCGACAGGGACCTGGACAGAAAGCCTACGAGCAGTACTTC.

The CDR3 DNA follows: TGTGCAACAGCAACCGGACAGGGGGGCAATCAGCCCCAGCATTTT. Protein sequence: CATATGQGGNQPQHF. The gene calls are TRBV10-3 and TRBJ1-5; 10 positions match TRBD1. The CDR3 sequence is 15 residues long. Germline V gene sequence: CDR1 ENHRY, CDR2 SYGVKD.

The chain couples TRBV27 to TRBJ2-1; D perhaps matches TRBD2 (7 bases). Germline CDR1 MNHEY, CDR2 SMNVEV (reference sequence). The V end lost 5 bases, the J end lost 3 bases, and 11 bases lay between the germline ends. The CDR3 extends over 14 amino acids. The CDR3 reads CASSRGGHYNEQFF. Here the CDR3 DNA reads TGTGCCAGCAGTAGGGGGGGGCACTACAATGAGCAGTTCTTC.

The gene calls are TRBV28 and TRBJ2-5, with D unclear. This CDR3 has 12 residues. CDR1 MDHEN and CDR2 SYDVKM come from the germline V gene. With 1 base removed from V and 5 bases from J, the gap between germline ends came to 5 bases. This chain's CDR3 is CASSLYRETQYF. CDR3 bases: TGTGCCAGCAGTTTATATCGTGAGACCCAGTACTTC.

The rearrangement links TRBV30 to TRBJ1-2; D possibly corresponds to TRBD1 (6 bases). Looked up from germline, CDR1 is GTSNPN and CDR2 is SVGIG (reference sequence). This CDR3 spans 13 amino acids. Trimming shortened V by 5 bases and J by 4 bases, and 14 bases separated the two germline ends. CDR3 bases: TGTGCCTGGGTACTAACAGGGACCTATGGCTACACCTTC. Its protein product is CAWVLTGTYGYTF.

The chain joins TRBV6-5 to TRBJ2-5, with 8 bases identical to TRBD2. Looked up from germline, CDR1 is MNHEY and CDR2 is SVGAGI. CDR3 length: 16 residues. V lost 0 bases, J lost 7 bases, and 10 bases stayed unmatched. CDR3 sequence (DNA): TGTGCCAGCAGTTACTCGTGGGTCGGGGGGGACGTGACCCAGTACTTC. Protein: CASSYSWVGGDVTQYF.

The chain combines TRBV6-5 with TRBJ1-1; 9 nucleotides match TRBD1. Trimming took 7 bases from V and 4 from J; bases not matched to a gene: 4. From germline, CDR1 is MNHEY and CDR2 SVGAGI. The CDR3 runs to 13 residues. The CDR3 DNA follows: TGTGCCAGCACCTTGACAGGGGGCACTGAAGCTTTCTTT. This codes for CASTLTGGTEAFF.

The chain joins TRBV6-5 to TRBJ2-1; D gene ambiguous. The CDR3 is 13 amino acids. V was shortened by 5 bases and J by 2 bases, with 7 bases between the two germline ends. Germline V lookup: CDR1 MNHEY, CDR2 SVGAGI. The DNA for the CDR3 is TGTGCCAGCAGTGATTCGGCCTACAATGAGCAGTTCTTC. Protein sequence: CASSDSAYNEQFF.

V usage is TRBV9 and J usage is TRBJ2-2; 10 nucleotides match TRBD2. With 3 bases clipped from V and 3 bases from J, the junction kept 2 bases outside the gene matches. The CDR3 is 15 amino acids. CDR1 and CDR2 from the germline V gene are SGDLS and YYNGEE. This CDR3 reads CASSERGGHTGELFF. Written as DNA, the CDR3 is TGTGCCAGCAGCGAGCGGGGGGGCCACACCGGGGAGCTGTTTTTT.

The rearrangement joins TRBV9 to TRBJ1-2; 7 bases map to TRBD1. After removal of 3 bases from V and 4 bases from J, the junction contained 3 bases not matched to a gene. This CDR3 has 13 amino acids. Per the germline V gene, CDR1 is SGDLS and CDR2 is YYNGEE. Here the CDR3 DNA reads TGTGCCAGCAGCGGGACAGGAGGCTATGGCTACACCTTC. Amino acids: CASSGTGGYGYTF.

This chain joins TRBV7-2 and TRBJ1-6; D might be TRBD1 (6 bases). The V and J ends lost 4 bases and 0 bases respectively, with 10 bases between them. Germline lookup yields CDR1 SGHTA and CDR2 FQGNSA. The CDR3 runs to 16 residues. This chain's CDR3 is CASSSGQSSYNSPLHF. The CDR3 DNA reads as TGTGCCAGCAGCTCCGGACAGAGCTCCTATAATTCACCCCTCCACTTT.

V is TRBV6-1 and J is TRBJ2-7; D is perhaps TRBD1 (6 bases). Trimming took 7 bases from V and 2 from J, leaving 12 bases between them. This CDR3 region has 13 residues. CDR1 and CDR2 from the germline V gene are MNHNS and SASEGT. As DNA, the CDR3 is TGTGCCAGCAACCAGGACAGACCCTACGAGCAGTACTTC. As protein: CASNQDRPYEQYF.

This clone came up a few times. This same CDR3 is encoded by further DNA sequences in the sample. The chain is built from TRBV19 and TRBJ1-5, with D unclear. Trimming took 6 bases from V and 2 from J, leaving 17 bases between them. The CDR3 loop spans 16 amino acids. Germline CDR1 LNHDA, CDR2 SQIVND (reference sequence). The CDR3 loop is CASSPVGSMGNQPQHF. The CDR3 DNA follows: TGTGCCAGTAGCCCAGTCGGGTCAATGGGCAATCAGCCCCAGCATTTT.